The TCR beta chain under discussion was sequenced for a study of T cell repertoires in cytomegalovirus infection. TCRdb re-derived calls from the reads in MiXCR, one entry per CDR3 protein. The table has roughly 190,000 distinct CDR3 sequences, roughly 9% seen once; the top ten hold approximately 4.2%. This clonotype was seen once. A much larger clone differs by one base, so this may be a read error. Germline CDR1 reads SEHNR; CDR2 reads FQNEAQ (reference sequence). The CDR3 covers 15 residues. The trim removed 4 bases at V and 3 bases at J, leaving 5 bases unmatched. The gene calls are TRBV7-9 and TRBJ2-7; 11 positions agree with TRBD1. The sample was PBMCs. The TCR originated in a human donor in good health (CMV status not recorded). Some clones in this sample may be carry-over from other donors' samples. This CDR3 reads CASSWPGTGGYEQYF. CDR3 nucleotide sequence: TGTGCCAGCAGCTGGCCCGGGACAGGGGGCTACGAGCAGTACTTC.